This TCR beta chain was identified in a study of T cell repertoires in cytomegalovirus infection. About the research overall: The study used recently identified HLA-C-restricted and well-studied HLA-B-restricted CMV epitopes. CMV infection and matching HLA type were both indicated by public TCR beta signatures.

The CDR3 contains 15 residues. Germline CDR1 is MNHEY and CDR2 is SVGAGI. Trimming shortened V by 6 bases and J by 0 bases, and 12 bases separated the two germline ends. Findings of the study overall: CMV-specific TCR beta clonotypes restricted by HLA-C dominated the ex vivo response. The cumulative frequency of public TCR beta families distinguished individuals who carried CMV together with the relevant HLA.

Using its own MiXCR run on the reads, TCRdb lists one record per CDR3 protein. Counted here are roughly 920,000 distinct CDR3 sequences, 30% to 40% occurring once; the ten biggest clones make up roughly 13%. Remarks on this clonotype: Its antigen is not known.

The specimen comprised cultured CD8+ T cells from PBMCs, sampled from culture after CMV antigen stimulation. This TCR derives from a human donor in good health (CMV status not recorded). Some clones in this sample may be carry-over from other donors' samples. This chain connects TRBV6-5 to TRBJ1-5, with D possibly being TRBD1 (6 bases). The CDR3 nucleotides read TGTGCCAGCAGCCTTGTCAGGGGTAGCAATCAGCCCCAGCATTTT. Residues: CASSLVRGSNQPQHF.